Detailed here is one TCR beta chain. Its antigen remains unknown. This sample is drawn from a study of cytomegalovirus exposure and HLA in healthy donors. The PCR ran on 60 Vbeta and 13 Jbeta primers. The method was immunoSEQ multiplex PCR; TCRdb's version includes in-frame clones alone and lacks a portion of them. The profile shows 120,000 to 150,000 clones, 80% of them singletons. Losses at the gene ends were 4 bases for V and 1 base for J; bases not matched to a gene: 7. CDR1 and CDR2 from the germline V gene are SGHTA and FQGNSA. The CDR3 spans 17 residues. Study-wide points: Among CMV-associated TCR beta chains, most appeared HLA-restricted in a later analysis. Presence/absence analyses rested on an assumption that sequencing depth was roughly uniform across donors. Differences between HLA loci emerged in a later analysis of TCR association rates, with DRB1 most and HLA-C fewest. Exclusion as indistinguishable affected some V segments, including TRBV6-2 and TRBV6-3.

V usage is TRBV7-2 and J usage is TRBJ2-1, with 10 positions matching TRBD2. Sequences were obtained from PBMCs. The TCR originated in a male donor in good health and CMV-seronegative. DNA for the CDR3: TGTGCCAGCAGCTCCCAGTGGGGACTAGCGTCCTACAATGAGCAGTTCTTC. Translating it yields CASSSQWGLASYNEQFF.